This is a list of T cell receptor beta chains from one sample in a study of siplizumab effects on memory and regulatory T cells. Method: immunoSEQ multiplex PCR; TCRdb's copy keeps in-frame clones and lacks some. The data contain about 46,000 clones, more than 85% of them seen just once; the ten biggest clones take up roughly 15%. The sample taken for sequencing was CD8+ T cells sorted from blood. These TCRs come from a human donor in good health. Both conserved end residues are part of each CDR3. A D gene is named only where the DNA matches it firmly. Clone size, where shown, is once, few, many, or a class for clones that have expanded.

TRBJ2-3 TRBD1 TRBV27 - CASSTAGGRADTQYF TGTGCCAGCAGTACCGCAGGGGGCAGGGCAGATACGCAGTATTTT
TRBJ2-5 TRBD1 TRBV27 - CASKDREKETQYF TGTGCCAGCAAGGACAGGGAGAAAGAGACCCAGTACTTC
TRBJ2-3 - TRBV5-8 few CASRVGHRFSTDTQYF TGTGCCAGCAGGGTCGGACACCGCTTTAGCACAGATACGCAGTATTTT
TRBJ1-1 - TRBV6-1 - CASIPNTEAFF TGTGCCAGCATACCGAACACTGAAGCTTTCTTT
TRBJ2-1 - TRBV7-9 - CASSLAVYNEQFF TGTGCCAGCAGCTTAGCTGTCTACAATGAGCAGTTCTTC
TRBJ2-1 TRBD2 TRBV27 - CASSLGTSGSDNEQFF TGTGCCAGCAGTTTAGGGACTAGCGGGAGCGACAATGAGCAGTTCTTC
TRBJ2-7 - TRBV7-9 - CASSLVIQGSYEQYF TGTGCCAGCAGCTTAGTAATACAGGGATCCTACGAGCAGTACTTC
TRBJ1-1 TRBD1 TRBV28 - CASSFGPITGGEEAFF TGTGCCAGCAGTTTCGGCCCGATTACAGGGGGTGAGGAAGCTTTCTTT
TRBJ2-3 - TRBV11-2 once CASSQGGGVTDTQYF TGTGCCAGCAGCCAAGGAGGCGGAGTCACAGATACGCAGTATTTT
TRBJ2-7 - TRBV6-6 - CASSPTGGSYEQYF TGTGCCAGCAGCCCGACTGGCGGCTCCTACGAGCAGTACTTC
TRBJ2-1 TRBD2 TRBV19 - CASSIFLAEYNEQFF TGTGCCAGTAGTATATTCCTAGCGGAGTACAATGAGCAGTTCTTC
TRBJ2-3 TRBD2 TRBV5-6 - CASSPDSGVTDTQYF TGTGCCAGCAGCCCCGACAGCGGGGTCACAGATACGCAGTATTTT
TRBJ2-7 TRBD2 TRBV27 once CASSLVAGRGYEQYF TGTGCCAGCAGTTTAGTAGCGGGACGGGGGTACGAGCAGTACTTC
TRBJ1-5 - TRBV27 - CASSGHSNQPQHF TGTGCCAGCAGCGGGCACAGCAATCAGCCCCAGCATTTT
TRBJ2-7 TRBD2 TRBV27 - CASAPDSELVSLETRGEQYF TGCGCCAGCGCCCCCGATTCGGAACTAGTATCTCTAGAAACGCGGGGGGAGCAGTACTTC
TRBJ2-7 - TRBV20-1 - CSARDGWEQYF TGCAGTGCTAGAGATGGGTGGGAGCAGTACTTC
TRBJ2-7 - TRBV5-6 - CASSLGTSAYEQYF TGTGCCAGCAGCTTGGGGACATCCGCCTACGAGCAGTACTTC
TRBJ2-7 - TRBV27 - CASSLSIGGYSSYEQYF TGTGCCAGCAGTTTATCGATCGGGGGATACAGCTCCTACGAGCAGTACTTC
TRBJ2-3 TRBD2 TRBV28 - CASSLAGGDTQYF TGTGCCAGCAGTTTAGCGGGAGGAGATACGCAGTATTTT
TRBJ1-1 - TRBV7-6 - CASSLVPRGGAEAFF TGTGCCAGCAGCTTAGTCCCCAGGGGAGGGGCTGAAGCTTTCTTT
TRBJ1-4 - TRBV19 - CASRLGGEKLFF TGTGCCAGTAGGCTAGGGGGGGAAAAACTGTTTTTT
TRBJ2-7 TRBD2 TRBV9 - CASSATSGSRPYEQYF TGTGCCAGCAGCGCAACTAGCGGGAGTAGGCCGTACGAGCAGTACTTC
TRBJ2-7 - TRBV27 - CASSLSLPTYEQYF TGTGCCAGCAGTTTATCGCTCCCAACGTACGAGCAGTACTTC
TRBJ1-4 - TRBV7-9 - CASSLPGSNEKLFF TGTGCCAGCAGCTTACCGGGTTCCAATGAAAAACTGTTTTTT
TRBJ2-1 TRBD1 TRBV5-1 - CASSGTEPRDEQFF TGCGCCAGCAGCGGGACAGAACCTAGGGATGAGCAGTTCTTC
TRBJ2-3 - TRBV27 few CASTLWAPSGTDTQYF TGTGCCAGCACCTTGTGGGCGCCCTCTGGCACAGATACGCAGTATTTT
TRBJ2-7 - TRBV4-1 - CASSQTDSYEQYF TGCGCCAGCAGCCAGACAGACTCCTACGAGCAGTACTTC
TRBJ2-5 TRBD1 TRBV25-1 - CASSVTGGRWEETQYF TGTGCCAGCAGTGTTACAGGGGGCAGGTGGGAAGAGACCCAGTACTTC
TRBJ1-2 - TRBV9 - CASSVTFREPTYSGYTF TGTGCCAGCAGCGTCACCTTCCGGGAGCCCACCTATTCTGGCTACACCTTC
TRBJ2-3 - TRBV11-2 - CASSSRGSSTDTQYF TGTGCCAGCAGCTCTCGGGGTAGCAGCACAGATACGCAGTATTTT
TRBJ1-1 - TRBV30 once CAWSVREIEAFF TGTGCCTGGAGTGTAAGGGAAATTGAAGCTTTCTTT
TRBJ1-2 - TRBV7-9 - CASSSSGDGYTF TGTGCCAGCAGCTCCAGTGGGGATGGCTACACCTTC
TRBJ2-7 - TRBV18 - CASSLNYEQYF TGTGCCAGCTCGCTCAACTACGAGCAGTACTTC
TRBJ2-7 - TRBV4-1 - CASSQVYSLYEQYF TGCGCCAGCAGCCAAGTCTACAGCCTCTACGAGCAGTACTTC
TRBJ2-1 - TRBV6-5 - CASSLRGFDNEQFF TGTGCCAGCAGTTTAAGGGGGTTCGACAATGAGCAGTTCTTC
TRBJ2-5 - TRBV4-1 - CASSQDPREQETQYF TGCGCCAGCAGCCAAGATCCCCGGGAGCAAGAGACCCAGTACTTC
TRBJ2-7 - TRBV27 - CASSLAGYEQYF TGTGCCAGCAGTTTAGCAGGCTACGAGCAGTACTTC